This T cell receptor beta chain was retrieved from a study of T cell changes during pregnancy in multiple sclerosis. Measured with immunoSEQ multiplex PCR; TCRdb has only the in-frame clones, and not every one. The table shows over 65,000 clones, with about 89% occurring only once. V lost 4 bases and J 4 bases, leaving 17 bases between the germline ends. This CDR3 region has 17 residues. CDR1 and CDR2 (germline): SNHLY, FYNNEI. The TCR originated in a female donor with multiple sclerosis, enrolled in a pregnancy study. The sequencing here drew on peripheral blood, taken in the second trimester of pregnancy. The chain uses TRBV2 and TRBJ1-6, with D uncertain. CDR3 amino acids: CASSGVGRAVYNSPLHF. CDR3 DNA sequence: TGTGCCAGCAGTGGGGTTGGGCGGGCGGTGTATAATTCACCCCTCCACTTT. Full variable domain (remainder filled in from reference TRBV2 and TRBJ1-6): EPEVTQTPSHQVTQMGQEVILRCVPISNHLYFYWYRQILGQKVEFLVSFYNNEISEKSEIFDDQFSVERPDGSNFTLKIRSTKLEDSAMYFCASSGVGRAVYNSPLHFGNGTRLTVT.